These 26 T cell receptor beta chains originate from one sample sequenced in a study of cytomegalovirus exposure and HLA in healthy donors. It was with 60 Vbeta and 13 Jbeta primers that the PCR ran. Profiling relied on immunoSEQ multiplex PCR, and the TCRdb table lists in-frame clones only, not all of them. The sample has over 85,000 clones, about 74% seen once. Sequenced: PBMCs. These receptor sequences come from a female donor in good health and CMV-seronegative.

This sequence joins TRBV28 and TRBJ2-3, with 9 bases fitting TRBD1. V shed 4 bases, J shed 2 bases, and the junction held 7 bases outside the gene matches. From germline, CDR1 is MDHEN and CDR2 SYDVKM. The CDR3 sequence is 16 residues long. The CDR3 DNA is TGTGCCAGCAGTTCCGGGAGACAGGGGGTCACAGATACGCAGTATTTT. This encodes CASSSGRQGVTDTQYF.

The gene calls are TRBV7-3 and TRBJ2-1, with 10 nucleotides matching TRBD2. The J segment lost 10 bases and the V segment lost 5 bases, leaving 14 bases of the junction unmatched. The CDR3 length is 16 residues. Germline CDR1 reads SGHTA; CDR2 reads FQGTGA. The CDR3 coding sequence is TGTGCCAGCAGCCGGACCGGACTAGCGGCTAATCGCGAGCAGTTCTTC. Residues: CASSRTGLAANREQFF.

This clone has a handful of counts. The chain is built from TRBV6-5 and TRBJ1-1; D is perhaps TRBD1 (6 bases). The CDR3 spans 13 residues. The V end was cut by 4 bases, the J end by 3 bases, with 9 bases between. Germline CDR1 is MNHEY and CDR2 is SVGAGI. CDR3 DNA: TGTGCCAGCAGTTCCCCAGGGGACACTGAAGCTTTCTTT. This sequence encodes CASSSPGDTEAFF.

As to this clone: The same CDR3 also results from other DNA sequences found in this sample. The V gene is TRBV6-4, the J gene TRBJ2-3; 8 nucleotides agree with TRBD2. The junction had 1 base not matched to a gene; V was cut back by 2 bases and J by 0 bases. The CDR3 sequence is 15 residues long. CDR1 is MRHNA, CDR2 SNTAGT, per germline. CDR3 DNA: TGTGCCAGCAGTGACGCGGGGGGCAGCACAGATACGCAGTATTTT. This sequence encodes CASSDAGGSTDTQYF.

This clone was seen a few times. This chain joins TRBV7-2 and TRBJ2-3; the match to TRBD1 covers 8 bases. CDR1 and CDR2 (germline): SGHTA, FQGNSA. After removal of 1 base from V and 2 bases from J, the junction contained 2 bases not matched to a gene. The CDR3 sequence is 15 residues long. CDR3 coding DNA: TGTGCCAGCAGCTTAGGACAGGGGACCACAGATACGCAGTATTTT. Translated: CASSLGQGTTDTQYF.

V gene TRBV11-1 combines with J gene TRBJ2-7; TRBD2 agrees at 7 bases. The CDR3 is 18 amino acids. Per germline, CDR1 SGHAT and CDR2 FQDESV (reference sequence). With V trimmed by 4 bases and J by 0 bases, 15 bases remained unmatched. The CDR3 is CASSSWEGRGPSSYEQYF. The CDR3 DNA reads TGTGCCAGCAGCTCATGGGAGGGCAGAGGGCCGAGCTCCTACGAGCAGTACTTC.

In DNA, the CDR3 is TGCGCCAGCAGCCCGCTAGCGGGGAGTCGCTACGAGCAGTACTTC. Amino acids: CASSPLAGSRYEQYF. This chain links TRBV4-1 with TRBJ2-7; 9 positions agree with TRBD2. CDR3 length: 15 amino acids. V lost 4 bases and J lost 3; bases outside the gene matches: 7. Germline CDR1 MGHRA, CDR2 YSYEKL.

This clone has only a few counts. The rearrangement uses TRBV5-6 and TRBJ1-4; 8 bases match TRBD1. Germline V lookup: CDR1 SGHDT, CDR2 YYEEEE. The ends lost 2 bases at V and 3 bases at J; junction bases unmatched: 9. The CDR3 has 17 residues. In nucleotides, the CDR3 is TGTGCCAGCAGCTTCCGACAGGGGAGTTGGGCTAATGAAAAACTGTTTTTT. Residues: CASSFRQGSWANEKLFF.

This chain uses TRBV27 with TRBJ2-1; 11 bases are shared with TRBD2. The CDR3 loop spans 16 amino acids. V lost 7 bases to trimming and J lost 10 bases; unmatched junction nucleotides: 15. Germline loops: CDR1 MNHEY, CDR2 SMNVEV (reference sequence). The CDR3 sequence: CASTQAGTSGRSEQFF. As DNA, the CDR3 is TGTGCCAGCACTCAAGCCGGGACTAGCGGACGCTCGGAGCAGTTCTTC.

The CDR3 DNA follows: TGTGCCAGCAGTGAAGCGCACCAGGGCTACGAGCAGTACTTC. The encoded protein is CASSEAHQGYEQYF. The chain couples TRBV6-1 to TRBJ2-7, with D perhaps matching TRBD1 (5 bases). Trimming removed 0 bases from V and 3 bases from J, with 9 bases in between. CDR3 size: 14 residues. Per the germline V gene, CDR1 is MNHNS and CDR2 is SASEGT.

J is TRBJ1-2 and V is TRBV6-5, with a tentative D call TRBD1 (6 bases). V was shortened by 6 bases and J by 0 bases, with 11 bases between the two germline ends. This CDR3 region has 14 residues. The V gene's germline CDR1 is MNHEY and CDR2 SVGAGI. CDR3 sequence reads: CASRGTLTNYGYTF. DNA for the CDR3: TGTGCCAGCAGAGGGACACTGACTAACTATGGCTACACCTTC.

This clone was observed a handful of times. The CDR3 region is CASSPEAGATLSYEQYF. In DNA form, the CDR3 reads TGTGCCAGCTCGCCCGAAGCGGGGGCCACTCTCTCCTACGAGCAGTACTTC. This rearrangement joins TRBV18 to TRBJ2-7, with 8 nucleotides matching TRBD2. The CDR3 length is 17 residues. The V segment lost 6 bases and the J segment 0 bases; nucleotides outside the gene matches: 13. In germline, CDR1 is KGHSH, CDR2 LQKENI.

The CDR3 is CASSLGLATSTDTQYF. In nucleotides, the CDR3 is TGCGCCAGCAGCTTGGGACTAGCGACCAGCACAGATACGCAGTATTTT. The rearrangement joins TRBV5-1 to TRBJ2-3; the match to TRBD2 covers 8 bases. With 0 bases clipped from V and 0 bases from J, the junction kept 3 bases outside the gene matches. Germline V lookup: CDR1 SGHRS, CDR2 YFSETQ. The CDR3 sequence is 16 residues long.

The chain combines TRBV29-1 with TRBJ1-5, with D tentatively TRBD1 (6 bases). The V end lost 4 bases, the J end lost 0 bases, and 13 bases lay between the germline ends. Germline V gene data show CDR1 as SQVTM and CDR2 as ANQGSEA. This CDR3 spans 15 amino acids. The CDR3 region is CSVVMTGYSNQPQHF. In nucleotides, the CDR3 is TGCAGCGTTGTGATGACAGGCTATAGCAATCAGCCCCAGCATTTT.

The chain recombines TRBV5-4 with TRBJ2-1; TRBD2 agrees at 9 bases. Germline loops: CDR1 SGHNT, CDR2 YYREEE (reference sequence). Trimming took 0 bases from V and 5 from J; bases not matched to a gene: 6. The CDR3 runs 16 residues. The CDR3 bases are TGTGCCAGCAGCTTGGGGATCGCGGGGGGGCACAATGAGCAGTTCTTC. The encoded protein is CASSLGIAGGHNEQFF.

The V and J genes are TRBV6-1 and TRBJ1-2, with D possibly TRBD1 on 5 matching bases. The CDR3 contains 14 residues. Germline lookup yields CDR1 MNHNS and CDR2 SASEGT. The V and J ends lost 1 base and 3 bases respectively, with 9 bases between them. The CDR3 bases are TGTGCCAGCAGTGAAGATAGACAGCACTATGGCTACACCTTC. Protein: CASSEDRQHYGYTF.

The chain joins TRBV7-8 to TRBJ2-1; D perhaps matches TRBD1 (5 bases). Trimming cost V 7 bases and J 0 bases, with 16 bases left between them. CDR3 length: 16 amino acids. Germline CDR1 is SGHVS and CDR2 is FQNEAQ. CDR3 coding DNA: TGTGCCAGCACCGTAGGGGAACCTTTCTCCTACAATGAGCAGTTCTTC. As protein: CASTVGEPFSYNEQFF. The whole variable domain, remainder taken from reference TRBV7-8 and TRBJ2-1, is GAGVSQSPRYKVAKRGQDVALRCDPISGHVSLFWYQQALGQGPEFLTYFQNEAQLDKSGLPSDRFFAERPEGSVSTLKIQRTQQEDSAVYLCASTVGEPFSYNEQFFGPGTRLTVL.

This clone has a handful of counts. V gene TRBV9 combines with J gene TRBJ2-7; D is unresolved. V was cut by 2 bases and J by 4 bases, with 10 bases left in between. CDR3 size: 13 residues. Germline CDR1 and CDR2: SGDLS and YYNGEE. The CDR3 region is CASSVDTYYEQYF. Written as DNA, the CDR3 is TGTGCCAGCAGCGTCGACACCTATTACGAGCAGTACTTC.

This clone has a handful of counts. V and J are TRBV27 and TRBJ1-1; TRBD1 agrees at 8 bases. The CDR3 consists of 14 residues. Unmatched junction bases numbered 8, after V lost 6 bases and J lost 5 bases. The germline V gene encodes CDR1 MNHEY and CDR2 SMNVEV (reference sequence). The CDR3, as DNA: TGTGCCAGCAGGCCAGGGGGCAAGGGGACTGAAGCTTTCTTT. Protein product: CASRPGGKGTEAFF.

The chain recombines TRBV28 with TRBJ2-5; 10 bases are shared with TRBD2. The CDR3 loop spans 15 amino acids. In germline, CDR1 is MDHEN, CDR2 SYDVKM. V was pared by 5 bases and J by 4 bases, with 7 bases of the junction left unmatched. The CDR3 is CASSTPLAGGETQYF. The CDR3, as DNA: TGTGCCAGCAGTACACCATTAGCGGGAGGAGAGACCCAGTACTTC.

This clone occurred once. The chain has TRBV11-3 and TRBJ2-1, with D possibly matching TRBD2 (6 bases). The CDR3 consists of 17 residues. V lost 0 bases to trimming and J lost 1 base, with 13 bases between them. CDR1 and CDR2 from the germline V gene are SGHNT and YENEEA. Here the CDR3 reads CASSLDRLGGSYNEQFF. CDR3 nucleotide sequence: TGTGCCAGCAGCTTAGATCGTCTTGGGGGGTCCTACAATGAGCAGTTCTTC.

The chain combines TRBV25-1 with TRBJ1-2; tentatively, D is TRBD1 (6 bases). Germline-derived CDR1 and CDR2 are MGHDK and SYGVNS. The length of the CDR3 is 14 residues. V lost 3 bases, J lost 8 bases, and 16 bases lay in between. This chain's CDR3 is CASSEARTVKGYTF. The CDR3 DNA reads TGTGCCAGCAGTGAGGCCCGGACAGTTAAGGGCTACACCTTC.

This clone was seen only once. V and J are TRBV5-1 and TRBJ1-1, with TRBD1 matching over 7 bases. V shed 0 bases, J shed 4 bases, and the junction held 6 bases outside the gene matches. The CDR3 consists of 15 residues. Germline V gene lookup returns CDR1 SGHRS and CDR2 YFSETQ. The CDR3 nucleotides read TGCGCCAGCAGCTTGGAGGACAGGAGGATCACTGAAGCTTTCTTT. Its protein product is CASSLEDRRITEAFF. The full variable domain, rest sourced from reference TRBV5-1 and TRBJ1-1, is KAGVTQTPRYLIKTRGQQVTLSCSPISGHRSVSWYQQTPGQGLQFLFEYFSETQRNKGNFPGRFSGRQFSNSRSEMNVSTLELGDSALYLCASSLEDRRITEAFFGQGTRLTVV.

The chain joins TRBV2 to TRBJ1-1, with 8 bases that match TRBD1. The CDR3 is made up of 12 amino acids. The V gene's germline CDR1 is SNHLY and CDR2 FYNNEI. J was trimmed by 5 bases and V by 9 bases; bases with no gene match: 5. CDR3 bases: TGTGCCAGTCAGGGGGCGAAGACTGAAGCTTTCTTT. Translation gives CASQGAKTEAFF.

The genes are TRBV5-1 and TRBJ1-2; possibly TRBD1 for D (6 bases). The CDR3 contains 13 residues. Trimming removed 3 bases from V and 4 bases from J, with 10 bases in between. Germline CDR1 SGHRS, CDR2 YFSETQ. The CDR3 region is CASSSTGSYGYTF. In nucleotides, the CDR3 is TGCGCCAGCAGCTCGACAGGAAGCTATGGCTACACCTTC.

J is TRBJ2-3 and V is TRBV30; 9 nucleotides match TRBD2. Trimming at V came to 4 bases and at J to 0 bases, leaving 2 bases not matched to a gene. There are 14 residues in the CDR3. Germline V gene sequence: CDR1 GTSNPN, CDR2 SVGIG (reference sequence). DNA of the CDR3: TGTGCCTGGATAGCGGGGGCTAGCACAGATACGCAGTATTTT. This gives the protein CAWIAGASTDTQYF.